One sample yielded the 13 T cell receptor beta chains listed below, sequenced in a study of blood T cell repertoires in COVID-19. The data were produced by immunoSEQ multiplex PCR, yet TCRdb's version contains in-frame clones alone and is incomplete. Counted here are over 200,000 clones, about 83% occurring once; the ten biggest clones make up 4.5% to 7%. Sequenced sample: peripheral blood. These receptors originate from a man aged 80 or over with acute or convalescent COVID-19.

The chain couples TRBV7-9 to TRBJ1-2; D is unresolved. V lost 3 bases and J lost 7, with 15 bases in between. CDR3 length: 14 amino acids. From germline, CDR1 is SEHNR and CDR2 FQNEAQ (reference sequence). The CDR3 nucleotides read TGTGCCAGCAGCTTTCGGGCCGCCGCGGGTGGCTACACCTTC. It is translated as CASSFRAAAGGYTF.

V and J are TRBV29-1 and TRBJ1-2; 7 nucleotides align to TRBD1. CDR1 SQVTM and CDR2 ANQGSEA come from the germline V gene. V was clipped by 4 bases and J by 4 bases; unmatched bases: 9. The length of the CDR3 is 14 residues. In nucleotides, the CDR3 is TGCAGCGTTGGCCCGACAGGGACCGGCTATGGCTACACCTTC. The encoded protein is CSVGPTGTGYGYTF.

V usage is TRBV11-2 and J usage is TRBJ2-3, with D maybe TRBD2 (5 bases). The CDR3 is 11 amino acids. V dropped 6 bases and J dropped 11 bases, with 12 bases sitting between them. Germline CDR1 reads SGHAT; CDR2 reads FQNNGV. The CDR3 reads CASRLGERQYF. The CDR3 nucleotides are TGTGCCAGCAGGCTGGGAGAGCGGCAGTATTTT.

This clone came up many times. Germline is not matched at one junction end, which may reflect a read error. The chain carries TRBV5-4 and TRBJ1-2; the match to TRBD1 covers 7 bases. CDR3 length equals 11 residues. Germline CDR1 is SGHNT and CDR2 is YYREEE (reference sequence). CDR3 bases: TGTGCCAGCAGCCTCCTTGGGACAGAAGTCTTC. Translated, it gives CASSLLGTEVF.

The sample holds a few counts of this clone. The CDR3 here is CAWSVGQGGGYTF. The CDR3 DNA sequence: TGTGCCTGGAGTGTAGGGCAGGGAGGCGGCTACACCTTC. This chain connects TRBV30 to TRBJ1-2; D perhaps matches TRBD1 (5 bases). This CDR3 is 13 amino acids long. Germline lookup yields CDR1 GTSNPN and CDR2 SVGIG (reference sequence). The V and J ends lost 0 bases and 8 bases respectively, with 13 bases between them.

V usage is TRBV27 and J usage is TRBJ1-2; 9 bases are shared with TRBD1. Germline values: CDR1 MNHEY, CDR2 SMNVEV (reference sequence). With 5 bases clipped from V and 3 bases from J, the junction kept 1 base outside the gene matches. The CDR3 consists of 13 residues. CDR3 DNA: TGTGCCAGCAGTCGACAGGGGGACTATGGCTACACCTTC. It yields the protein CASSRQGDYGYTF.

Here the CDR3 reads CSVVGGTVNYGYTF. The CDR3 region has the DNA TGCAGCGTTGTTGGAGGGACGGTGAACTATGGCTACACCTTC. V and J are TRBV29-1 and TRBJ1-2; perhaps TRBD1 as D (5 bases). The CDR3 totals 14 residues. V was clipped by 4 bases and J by 2 bases, with 14 bases between them. Germline assignment: CDR1 SQVTM and CDR2 ANQGSEA.

CDR3 bases: TGTGCCAGCTCACGAGGACCCCCGGGGAATGAGCAGTTCTTC. The encoded protein is CASSRGPPGNEQFF. The rearrangement uses TRBV18 and TRBJ2-1; a possible D gene is TRBD2 (5 bases). CDR1 is KGHSH and CDR2 is LQKENI in the germline V gene. The CDR3 has 14 amino acids. V lost 4 bases, J lost 7 bases, and 14 bases lay in between.

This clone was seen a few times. In DNA form, the CDR3 reads TGTGCCAGCAGTGGCCCCAGGCTTGAGGGTGATTCACCCCTCCACTTT. Translating it yields CASSGPRLEGDSPLHF. V usage is TRBV2 and J usage is TRBJ1-6; D is uncertain. Germline CDR1 SNHLY, CDR2 FYNNEI. The length of the CDR3 is 16 residues. V was pared by 4 bases and J by 8 bases, with 18 bases between.

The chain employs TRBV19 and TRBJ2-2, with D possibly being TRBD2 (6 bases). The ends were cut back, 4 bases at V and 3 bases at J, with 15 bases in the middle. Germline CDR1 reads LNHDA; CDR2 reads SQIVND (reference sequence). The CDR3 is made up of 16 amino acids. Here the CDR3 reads CASSNVGGDHTGELFF. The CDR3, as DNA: TGTGCCAGTAGTAACGTGGGCGGGGACCACACCGGGGAGCTGTTTTTT.

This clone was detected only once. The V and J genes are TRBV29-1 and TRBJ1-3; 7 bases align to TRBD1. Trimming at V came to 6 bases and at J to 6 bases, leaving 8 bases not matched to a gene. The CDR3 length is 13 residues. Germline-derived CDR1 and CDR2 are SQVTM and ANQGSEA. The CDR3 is CSVTGIGVNTIYF. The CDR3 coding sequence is TGCAGCGTGACAGGGATCGGCGTAAACACCATATATTTT. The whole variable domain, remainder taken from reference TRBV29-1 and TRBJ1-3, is SAVISQKPSRDICQRGTSLTIQCQVDSQVTMMFWYRQQPGQSLTLIATANQGSEATYESGFVIDKFPISRPNLTFSTLTVSNMSPEDSSIYLCSVTGIGVNTIYFGEGSWLTVV.

CDR3 protein: CASSVGTVPNYGYTF. CDR3 DNA: TGTGCCAGCAGCGTAGGGACAGTCCCTAACTATGGCTACACCTTC. The rearrangement uses TRBV9 and TRBJ1-2, with a weak D call TRBD1 (6 bases). Germline V gene sequence: CDR1 SGDLS, CDR2 YYNGEE. V was cut by 0 bases and J by 0 bases, with 9 bases left in between. This CDR3 contains 15 residues.

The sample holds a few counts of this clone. The CDR3 loop reads CASSLGTGLNQPQHF. The CDR3 nucleotides are TGCGCCAGCAGCTTGGGGACAGGACTCAATCAGCCCCAGCATTTT. The gene calls are TRBV5-1 and TRBJ1-5; 7 nucleotides line up with TRBD1. The germline V gene encodes CDR1 SGHRS and CDR2 YFSETQ. The CDR3 covers 15 residues. J lost 3 bases, V lost 0 bases, and 3 bases had no gene match.